A single sample gave rise to the 24 T cell receptor beta chains below, sequenced in a study of monozygotic twins with inflammatory bowel disease. TCRdb reprocessed the 5' RACE reads and stores each CDR3 protein as one record, lacking DNA. The table lists approximately 210,000 distinct CDR3 sequences, with 7.5% to 9.5% in the top ten. Sequencing was done on a sample of blood. The receptors were sampled from a human donor with ulcerative colitis or Crohn's disease, or a healthy co-twin of an affected twin (not recorded which).

The V call is TRBV20-1, the J call TRBJ2-3; the TRBD2 assignment by TCRdb is unverifiable without DNA. The CDR3 covers 16 residues. Germline CDR1 is DFQATT and CDR2 is SNEGSKA (reference sequence). The CDR3 protein is CSATLFLGALTDTQYF.

J is TRBJ1-5 and V is TRBV24-1; TCRdb returns TRBD1, unconfirmable since there is no DNA. Per the germline V gene, CDR1 is KGHDR and CDR2 is SFDVKD. The CDR3 totals 14 residues. CDR3 sequence reads: CATSGRTGYQPQHF.

This sequence joins TRBV7-9 and TRBJ2-7; TCRdb indicates TRBD2, and absent DNA this call remains unverified. Germline V CDR1 and CDR2: SEHNR, FQNEAQ (reference sequence). The length of the CDR3 is 13 residues. The chain's CDR3 is CASSPAASYEQYF.

The chain employs TRBV20-1 and TRBJ2-7; TCRdb's D call of TRBD1 is untestable without DNA. CDR3 size: 13 residues. In germline, CDR1 is DFQATT, CDR2 SNEGSKA (reference sequence). CDR3 residues: CSAVRPGSYEQYF.

The chain links TRBV27 to TRBJ2-1; TCRdb reports TRBD1, a call that lacks DNA to check it against. The length of the CDR3 is 13 residues. Germline CDR1 reads MNHEY; CDR2 reads SMNVEV (reference sequence). This CDR3 is CASGTGALDEQFF.

This CDR3 is CASSQILASNTGELFF. The V and J genes are TRBV4-3 and TRBJ2-2; TCRdb lists TRBD2, though no DNA is available to test this call. Looked up from germline, CDR1 is LGHNA and CDR2 is YSLEER. The CDR3 extends over 16 amino acids.

V and J are TRBV12-3 or TRBV12-4 and TRBJ2-1; there is no DNA to check the TCRdb D call of TRBD2. The CDR3 has 19 residues. CDR3 amino acids: CASILDLAGGPSSYNEQFF.

V and J are TRBV20-1 and TRBJ1-2; absent DNA, TCRdb's TRBD1 call cannot be checked. The CDR3 has 15 residues. CDR1 and CDR2 (germline): DFQATT, SNEGSKA (reference sequence). CDR3 in amino acids: CSANPTGLGVYGYTF.

This chain uses TRBV30 with TRBJ2-3; TCRdb names TRBD1, which stays unverified in the absence of DNA. CDR1 and CDR2 (germline): GTSNPN, SVGIG (reference sequence). This CDR3 is built from 16 residues. The CDR3 spells CAWSFGPGASTDTQYF.

The chain is built from TRBV12-3 or TRBV12-4 and TRBJ1-1. The CDR3 runs to 16 residues. CDR3 in amino acids: CASSWEGLVSGTEAFF.

This CDR3 reads CASSGTGVNQPQHF. This chain connects TRBV19 to TRBJ1-5; no DNA is available, so the TRBD1 call from TCRdb remains unchecked. The germline V gene has CDR1 LNHDA and CDR2 SQIVND (reference sequence). The CDR3 totals 14 residues. Based on the CDR3 plus reference TRBV19 and TRBJ1-5, the full variable domain is DGGITQSPKYLFRKEGQNVTLSCEQNLNHDAMYWYRQDPGQGLRLIYYSQIVNDFQKGDIAEGYSVSREKKESFPLTVTSAQKNPTAFYLCASSGTGVNQPQHFGDGTRLSIL.

The CDR3: CASSSSQGKYNSPLHF. The rearrangement uses TRBV7-9 and TRBJ1-6; TCRdb returns TRBD1, unconfirmable since there is no DNA. Germline V gives CDR1 SEHNR, CDR2 FQNEAQ (reference sequence). The length of the CDR3 is 16 residues.

The V gene is TRBV10-3, the J gene TRBJ1-6; TCRdb calls TRBD1, which cannot be checked without DNA. CDR1 is ENHRY, CDR2 SYGVKD, per germline. The CDR3 spans 15 residues. The CDR3 reads CAARLGTVDNSPLHF.

The rearrangement links TRBV28 to TRBJ1-4; TCRdb calls TRBD1, which cannot be checked without DNA. Germline V gene lookup returns CDR1 MDHEN and CDR2 SYDVKM. There are 15 residues in the CDR3. The CDR3 loop is CASSHPGQGGEKLFF.

The CDR3 reads CASSLGSANSDTQYF. This chain joins TRBV7-2 and TRBJ2-3. CDR3 length: 15 amino acids. In germline, CDR1 is SGHTA, CDR2 FQGNSA.

J is TRBJ2-1 and V is TRBV19. Per the germline V gene, CDR1 is LNHDA and CDR2 is SQIVND (reference sequence). The CDR3 consists of 14 residues. The chain's CDR3 is CASCIHGVWSEQFF.

The V and J genes are TRBV7-9 and TRBJ1-5. Germline-derived CDR1 and CDR2 are SEHNR and FQNEAQ (reference sequence). The CDR3 covers 13 residues. CDR3 loop: CASSSTGSQPQHF.

This chain links TRBV5-1 with TRBJ1-1; TCRdb picks TRBD1, but there is no DNA to check that call. The CDR3 has 15 residues. Germline V CDR1 and CDR2: SGHRS, YFSETQ. CDR3 protein: CASSLAGQENTEAFF.

The rearrangement uses TRBV29-1 and TRBJ1-1; no DNA is available, so the TRBD1 call from TCRdb remains unchecked. This CDR3 has 11 amino acids. Germline assignment: CDR1 SQVTM and CDR2 ANQGSEA. The CDR3 region is CSVEDVPGRFF.

V is TRBV27 and J is TRBJ2-1; the D call of TRBD1 rests on TCRdb alone, since no DNA is present to check it. Germline V gives CDR1 MNHEY, CDR2 SMNVEV (reference sequence). The CDR3 extends over 16 amino acids. The CDR3 sequence is CASSFAPPYRGGEQFF.

The V and J genes are TRBV20-1 and TRBJ2-3; TCRdb designates TRBD1, a call that cannot be tested without DNA. The germline V gene encodes CDR1 DFQATT and CDR2 SNEGSKA (reference sequence). This CDR3 is 15 amino acids long. The chain's CDR3 is CSAPRGGRGTDTQYF.

The chain combines TRBV5-6 with TRBJ2-3. Per germline, CDR1 SGHDT and CDR2 YYEEEE. The CDR3 runs 12 residues. CDR3 in amino acids: CASSLFEDTQYF.

The chain combines TRBV5-6 with TRBJ1-2; the TRBD1 assignment by TCRdb is unverifiable without DNA. This CDR3 is 15 amino acids long. Germline V gives CDR1 SGHDT, CDR2 YYEEEE. Here the CDR3 reads CASSLTTGAFYGYTF.

The V gene is TRBV9, the J gene TRBJ2-3; the TCRdb D gene call, TRBD2, has no DNA to confirm it. Germline lookup yields CDR1 SGDLS and CDR2 YYNGEE. The CDR3 has 15 residues. CDR3 residues: CASTRGPISTDTQYF.